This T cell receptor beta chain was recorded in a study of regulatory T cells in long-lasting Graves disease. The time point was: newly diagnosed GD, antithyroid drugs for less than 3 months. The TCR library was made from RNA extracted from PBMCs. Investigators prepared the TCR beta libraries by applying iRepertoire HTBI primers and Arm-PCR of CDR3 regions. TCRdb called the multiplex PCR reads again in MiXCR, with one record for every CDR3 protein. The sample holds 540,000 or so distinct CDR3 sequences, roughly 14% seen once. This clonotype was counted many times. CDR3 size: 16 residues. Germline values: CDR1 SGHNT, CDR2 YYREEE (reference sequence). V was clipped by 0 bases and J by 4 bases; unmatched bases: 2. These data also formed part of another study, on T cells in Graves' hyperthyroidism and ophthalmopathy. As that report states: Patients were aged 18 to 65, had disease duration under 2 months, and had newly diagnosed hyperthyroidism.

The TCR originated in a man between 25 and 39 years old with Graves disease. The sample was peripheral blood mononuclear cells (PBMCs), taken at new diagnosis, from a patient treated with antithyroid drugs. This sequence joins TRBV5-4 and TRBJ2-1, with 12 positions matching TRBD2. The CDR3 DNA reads TGTGCCAGCAGCTTGGGACTAGCGGGGGATTACAATGAGCAGTTCTTC. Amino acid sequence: CASSLGLAGDYNEQFF.